Listed below are T cell receptor beta chains from one sample, sequenced in a study of cytotoxic CD8 clonotypes in ibrutinib-treated CLL. Profiled with immunoSEQ multiplex PCR; TCRdb holds only in-frame clones, not every one. The sample consists of approximately 100,000 clones, 45% to 65% of them appearing once. The sample here was PBMCs, taken after 24 months of ibrutinib treatment. These receptors all come from a human donor with chronic lymphocytic leukemia. Both conserved end residues are part of each CDR3. Each record gives: D gene, V gene, J gene, clone size, CDR3 protein, CDR3 DNA. The D gene is left open where the match is weak. Some rows have no size entry. The others give once, few or many, or a class for an expanded clone.

d_gene: .; v_gene: TRBV30; j_gene: TRBJ2-5; abundance: .; CDR3aa: CAWSVRSYGETQYF; CDR3nt: TGTGCCTGGAGTGTACGGTCTTATGGGGAGACCCAGTACTTC
d_gene: TRBD2; v_gene: TRBV5-1; j_gene: TRBJ2-1; abundance: .; CDR3aa: CASSFQTSVHNEQFF; CDR3nt: TGCGCCAGCAGCTTCCAGACTAGCGTACACAATGAGCAGTTCTTC
d_gene: TRBD1; v_gene: TRBV29-1; j_gene: TRBJ2-5; abundance: few; CDR3aa: CSSLTGVETQYF; CDR3nt: TGCAGCTCCCTGACAGGGGTGGAGACCCAGTACTTC
d_gene: TRBD2; v_gene: TRBV9; j_gene: TRBJ2-1; abundance: .; CDR3aa: CASSAPGGFNEQFF; CDR3nt: TGTGCCAGCAGCGCCCCGGGGGGGTTCAATGAGCAGTTCTTC
d_gene: .; v_gene: TRBV6-5; j_gene: TRBJ2-5; abundance: .; CDR3aa: CASAAQETQYF; CDR3nt: TGTGCCAGCGCAGCGCAAGAGACCCAGTACTTC
d_gene: .; v_gene: TRBV2; j_gene: TRBJ1-5; abundance: few; CDR3aa: CASSEAGRSNQPQHF; CDR3nt: TGTGCCAGCAGTGAAGCGGGGCGAAGCAATCAGCCCCAGCATTTT
d_gene: .; v_gene: TRBV30; j_gene: TRBJ2-3; abundance: few; CDR3aa: CAWGGDTQYF; CDR3nt: TGTGCCTGGGGCGGGGATACGCAGTATTTT
d_gene: .; v_gene: TRBV11-2; j_gene: TRBJ1-6; abundance: .; CDR3aa: CASSLMRHNSPLHF; CDR3nt: TGTGCCAGCAGCTTAATGAGGCACAATTCACCCCTCCACTTT
d_gene: .; v_gene: TRBV4-1; j_gene: TRBJ1-2; abundance: .; CDR3aa: CASSHRSGGQAF; CDR3nt: TGCGCCAGCAGCCACCGGAGTGGGGGGCAGGCCTTC
d_gene: .; v_gene: TRBV9; j_gene: TRBJ2-1; abundance: .; CDR3aa: CASSPGRGNEQFF; CDR3nt: TGTGCCAGCAGCCCCGGACGAGGCAATGAGCAGTTCTTC
d_gene: TRBD2; v_gene: TRBV7-6; j_gene: TRBJ2-2; abundance: .; CDR3aa: CASSLIAGGRTGELFF; CDR3nt: TGTGCCAGCAGCTTAATAGCGGGGGGAAGGACCGGGGAGCTGTTTTTT
d_gene: .; v_gene: TRBV7-3; j_gene: TRBJ2-2; abundance: .; CDR3aa: CASRGPTTGELFF; CDR3nt: TGTGCCAGCAGGGGGCCAACTACCGGGGAGCTGTTTTTT
d_gene: .; v_gene: TRBV6-6; j_gene: TRBJ1-2; abundance: few; CDR3aa: CASSYGPPGLHYGYTF; CDR3nt: TGTGCCAGCAGTTACGGGCCTCCGGGACTACACTATGGCTACACCTTC
d_gene: TRBD2; v_gene: TRBV7-2; j_gene: TRBJ2-3; abundance: .; CDR3aa: CASSRSGATDTQYF; CDR3nt: TGTGCCAGCAGCCGTAGCGGGGCCACAGATACGCAGTATTTT
d_gene: .; v_gene: TRBV29-1; j_gene: TRBJ2-5; abundance: .; CDR3aa: CSVDRGLGLTQYF; CDR3nt: TGCAGCGTTGATAGGGGTCTGGGGCTGACCCAGTACTTC
d_gene: .; v_gene: TRBV5-1; j_gene: TRBJ2-6; abundance: .; CDR3aa: CASSFGITSGANVLTF; CDR3nt: TGCGCCAGCAGCTTCGGTATCACCTCTGGGGCCAACGTCCTGACTTTC
d_gene: TRBD1; v_gene: TRBV7-2; j_gene: TRBJ1-3; abundance: .; CDR3aa: CASSSDRRNTIYF; CDR3nt: TGTGCCAGCAGCTCGGACAGGCGGAACACCATATATTTT
d_gene: TRBD1; v_gene: TRBV30; j_gene: TRBJ2-2; abundance: .; CDR3aa: CASSRGAASQTGAGELFF; CDR3nt: TGTGCCTCCTCTCGAGGGGCAGCCAGTCAAACAGGGGCCGGGGAGCTGTTTTTT
d_gene: TRBD1; v_gene: TRBV30; j_gene: TRBJ2-7; abundance: .; CDR3aa: CAWSTFLGQAITYEQYF; CDR3nt: TGTGCCTGGAGTACCTTTTTAGGACAGGCGATTACCTACGAGCAGTACTTC
d_gene: .; v_gene: TRBV14; j_gene: TRBJ2-7; abundance: .; CDR3aa: CASSRRVSYEQYF; CDR3nt: TGTGCCAGCAGCCGCAGGGTCTCCTACGAGCAGTACTTC
d_gene: .; v_gene: TRBV28; j_gene: TRBJ1-4; abundance: .; CDR3aa: CASRGRTATNEKLFF; CDR3nt: TGTGCCAGCAGGGGGAGAACCGCAACTAATGAAAAACTGTTTTTT
d_gene: TRBD2; v_gene: TRBV4-1; j_gene: TRBJ2-1; abundance: .; CDR3aa: CASSQAAAGGSEQFF; CDR3nt: TGCGCCAGCAGCCAAGCAGCAGCGGGGGGTAGTGAGCAGTTCTTC
d_gene: TRBD1; v_gene: TRBV10-3; j_gene: TRBJ1-1; abundance: .; CDR3aa: CAISVGTDTEAFF; CDR3nt: TGTGCCATCAGTGTTGGGACAGACACTGAAGCTTTCTTT
d_gene: .; v_gene: TRBV2; j_gene: TRBJ2-3; abundance: .; CDR3aa: CASSSWSGTDTQYF; CDR3nt: TGTGCCAGCAGTTCCTGGTCAGGCACAGATACGCAGTATTTT
d_gene: .; v_gene: TRBV28; j_gene: TRBJ2-7; abundance: few; CDR3aa: CASLMRSSYEQYF; CDR3nt: TGTGCCAGCCTCATGAGGAGCTCCTACGAGCAGTACTTC
d_gene: .; v_gene: TRBV6-1; j_gene: TRBJ2-7; abundance: .; CDR3aa: CASSEGGIRSYEQYF; CDR3nt: TGTGCCAGCAGTGAAGGGGGGATCCGCTCCTACGAGCAGTACTTC
d_gene: TRBD1; v_gene: TRBV28; j_gene: TRBJ2-7; abundance: .; CDR3aa: CASSLVGQSYEQYF; CDR3nt: TGTGCCAGCAGTCTAGTGGGACAGTCCTACGAGCAGTACTTC
d_gene: .; v_gene: TRBV6-4; j_gene: TRBJ1-1; abundance: .; CDR3aa: CASSEKAFASYSEAFF; CDR3nt: TGTGCCAGCAGTGAGAAGGCATTCGCCTCGTACAGTGAAGCTTTCTTT
d_gene: .; v_gene: TRBV7-3; j_gene: TRBJ2-5; abundance: .; CDR3aa: CASSQASGGRETQYF; CDR3nt: TGTGCCAGCAGCCAGGCCTCGGGGGGCCGGGAGACCCAGTACTTC
d_gene: .; v_gene: TRBV6-5; j_gene: TRBJ2-7; abundance: .; CDR3aa: CASSPRGGVYEQYF; CDR3nt: TGTGCCAGCAGCCCGCGTGGCGGGGTCTACGAGCAGTACTTC
d_gene: .; v_gene: TRBV7-6; j_gene: TRBJ2-2; abundance: .; CDR3aa: CASSLARGLNTGELFF; CDR3nt: TGTGCCAGCAGCTTAGCGCGTGGACTGAACACCGGGGAGCTGTTTTTT
d_gene: TRBD1; v_gene: TRBV29-1; j_gene: TRBJ1-2; abundance: .; CDR3aa: CSVGTGTGGRYGYTF; CDR3nt: TGCAGCGTTGGTACCGGGACAGGGGGCCGATATGGCTACACCTTC
d_gene: TRBD1; v_gene: TRBV6-6; j_gene: TRBJ1-2; abundance: few; CDR3aa: CASSYGTGRQYGYTF; CDR3nt: TGTGCCAGCAGTTACGGGACAGGTCGCCAATATGGCTACACCTTC
d_gene: .; v_gene: TRBV9; j_gene: TRBJ2-3; abundance: .; CDR3aa: CASSVEGGAVSTDTQYF; CDR3nt: TGTGCCAGCAGCGTAGAAGGGGGGGCCGTTTCCACAGATACGCAGTATTTT
d_gene: TRBD2; v_gene: TRBV27; j_gene: TRBJ2-3; abundance: .; CDR3aa: CASSLERGVGTQYF; CDR3nt: TGTGCCAGCAGTTTAGAACGGGGGGTTGGTACGCAGTATTTT
d_gene: TRBD1; v_gene: TRBV7-3; j_gene: TRBJ1-2; abundance: .; CDR3aa: CASSRQGGSYGYTF; CDR3nt: TGTGCCAGCAGTCGCCAGGGGGGTAGCTATGGCTACACCTTC